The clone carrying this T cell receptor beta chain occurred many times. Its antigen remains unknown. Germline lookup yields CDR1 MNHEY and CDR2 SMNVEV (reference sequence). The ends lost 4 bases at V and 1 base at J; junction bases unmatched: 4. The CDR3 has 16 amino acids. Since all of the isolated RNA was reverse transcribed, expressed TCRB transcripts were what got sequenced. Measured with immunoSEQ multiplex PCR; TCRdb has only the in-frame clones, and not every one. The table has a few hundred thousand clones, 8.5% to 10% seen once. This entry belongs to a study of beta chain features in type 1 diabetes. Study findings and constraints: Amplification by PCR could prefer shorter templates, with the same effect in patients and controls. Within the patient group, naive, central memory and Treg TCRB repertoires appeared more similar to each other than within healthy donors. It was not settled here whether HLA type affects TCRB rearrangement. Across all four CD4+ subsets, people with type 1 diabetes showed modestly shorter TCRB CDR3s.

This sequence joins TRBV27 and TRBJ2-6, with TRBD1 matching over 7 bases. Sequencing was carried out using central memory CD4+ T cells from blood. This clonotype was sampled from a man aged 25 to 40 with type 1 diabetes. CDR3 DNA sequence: TGTGCCAGCAGTTCGATACAGGGGTCTGGGGCCAACGTCCTGACTTTC. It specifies CASSSIQGSGANVLTF.